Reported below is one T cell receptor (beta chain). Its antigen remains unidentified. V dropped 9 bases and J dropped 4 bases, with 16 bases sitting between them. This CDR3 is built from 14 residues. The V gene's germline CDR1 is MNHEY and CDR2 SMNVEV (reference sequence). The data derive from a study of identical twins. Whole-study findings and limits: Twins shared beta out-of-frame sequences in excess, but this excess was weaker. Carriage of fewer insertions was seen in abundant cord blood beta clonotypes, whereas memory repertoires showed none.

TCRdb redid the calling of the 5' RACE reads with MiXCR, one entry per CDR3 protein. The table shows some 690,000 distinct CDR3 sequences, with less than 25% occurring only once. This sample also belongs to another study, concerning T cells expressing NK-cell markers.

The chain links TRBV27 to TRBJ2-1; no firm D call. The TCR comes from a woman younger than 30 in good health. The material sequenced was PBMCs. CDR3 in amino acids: CASKGLSRYNEQFF. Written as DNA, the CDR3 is TGTGCCAGTAAGGGCCTAAGTAGGTACAATGAGCAGTTCTTC.